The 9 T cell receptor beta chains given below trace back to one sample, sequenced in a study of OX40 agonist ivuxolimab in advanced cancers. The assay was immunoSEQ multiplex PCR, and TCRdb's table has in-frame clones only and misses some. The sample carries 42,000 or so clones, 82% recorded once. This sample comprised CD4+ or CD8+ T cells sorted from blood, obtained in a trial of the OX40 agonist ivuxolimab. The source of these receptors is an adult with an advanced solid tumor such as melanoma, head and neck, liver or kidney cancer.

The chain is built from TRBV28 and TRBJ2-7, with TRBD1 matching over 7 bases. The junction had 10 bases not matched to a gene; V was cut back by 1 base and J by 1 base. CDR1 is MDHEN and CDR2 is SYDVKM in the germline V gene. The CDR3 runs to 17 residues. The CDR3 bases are TGTGCCAGCAGTTTATCCGGGGCCGGACAGGCTTCCTACGAGCAGTACTTC. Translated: CASSLSGAGQASYEQYF.

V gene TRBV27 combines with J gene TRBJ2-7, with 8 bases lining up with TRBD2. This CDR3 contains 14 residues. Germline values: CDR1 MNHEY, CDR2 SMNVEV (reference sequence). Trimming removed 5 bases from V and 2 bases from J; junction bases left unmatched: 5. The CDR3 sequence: CASSPSGGAYEQYF. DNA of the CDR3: TGTGCCAGCAGTCCCTCCGGGGGGGCCTACGAGCAGTACTTC.

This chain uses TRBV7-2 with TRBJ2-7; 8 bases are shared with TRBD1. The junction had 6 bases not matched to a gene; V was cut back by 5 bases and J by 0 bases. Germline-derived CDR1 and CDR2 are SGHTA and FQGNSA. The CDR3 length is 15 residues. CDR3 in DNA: TGTGCCAGCAGCCCTGGACAGGGAGCCTCCTACGAGCAGTACTTC. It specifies CASSPGQGASYEQYF.

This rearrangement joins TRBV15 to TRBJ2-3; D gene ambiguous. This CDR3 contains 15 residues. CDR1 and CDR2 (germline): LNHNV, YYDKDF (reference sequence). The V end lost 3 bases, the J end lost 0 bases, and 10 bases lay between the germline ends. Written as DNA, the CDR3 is TGTGCCACCAGCAGCATCCACGGGAGCACAGATACGCAGTATTTT. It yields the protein CATSSIHGSTDTQYF.

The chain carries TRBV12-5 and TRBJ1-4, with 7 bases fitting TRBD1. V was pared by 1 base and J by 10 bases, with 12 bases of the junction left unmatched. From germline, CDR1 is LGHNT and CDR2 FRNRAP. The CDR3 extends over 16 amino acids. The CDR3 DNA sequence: TGTGCTAGTGGTTTGGGGGACAGTCTCCGATTCGGAAAACTGTTTTTT. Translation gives CASGLGDSLRFGKLFF. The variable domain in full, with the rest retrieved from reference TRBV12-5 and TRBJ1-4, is DARVTQTPRHKVTEMGQEVTMRCQPILGHNTVFWYRQTMMQGLELLAYFRNRAPLDDSGMPKDRFSAEMPDATLATLKIQPSEPRDSAVYFCASGLGDSLRFGKLFFGSGTQLSVL.

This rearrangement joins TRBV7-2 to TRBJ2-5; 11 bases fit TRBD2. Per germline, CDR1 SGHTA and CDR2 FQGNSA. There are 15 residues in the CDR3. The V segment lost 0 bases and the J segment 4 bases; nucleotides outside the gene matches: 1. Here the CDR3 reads CASSLALAGAETQYF. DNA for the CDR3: TGTGCCAGCAGCTTAGCACTAGCGGGGGCAGAGACCCAGTACTTC. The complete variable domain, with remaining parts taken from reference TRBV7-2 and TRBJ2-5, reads GAGVSQSPSNKVTEKGKDVELRCDPISGHTALYWYRQSLGQGLEFLIYFQGNSAPDKSGLPSDRFSAERTGGSVSTLTIQRTQQEDSAVYLCASSLALAGAETQYFGPGTRLLVL.

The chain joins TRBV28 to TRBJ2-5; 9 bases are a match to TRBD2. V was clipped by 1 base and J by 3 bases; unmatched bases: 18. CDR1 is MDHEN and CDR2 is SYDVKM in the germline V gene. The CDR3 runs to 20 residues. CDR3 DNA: TGTGCCAGCAGTTTATCAGCGGGGGCCAGCGGGAGGTACCTCGAAGAGACCCAGTACTTC. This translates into CASSLSAGASGRYLEETQYF.

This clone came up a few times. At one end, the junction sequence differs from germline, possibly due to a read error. DNA of the CDR3: TGTGCCATCAGTGAGTCGCAGGACCAAAACATTCAGTACTTC. This codes for CAISESQDQNIQYF. V is TRBV6-5 and J is TRBJ2-4; D gene ambiguous. CDR1 and CDR2 (germline): MNHEY, SVGAGI. The CDR3 totals 14 residues.

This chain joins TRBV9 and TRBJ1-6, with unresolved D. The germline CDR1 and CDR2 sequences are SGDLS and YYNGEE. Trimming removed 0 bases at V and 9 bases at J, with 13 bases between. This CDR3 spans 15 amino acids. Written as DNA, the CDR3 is TGTGCCAGCAGCGTAGACTCCGGGGAAGGTTCACCCCTCCACTTT. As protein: CASSVDSGEGSPLHF.